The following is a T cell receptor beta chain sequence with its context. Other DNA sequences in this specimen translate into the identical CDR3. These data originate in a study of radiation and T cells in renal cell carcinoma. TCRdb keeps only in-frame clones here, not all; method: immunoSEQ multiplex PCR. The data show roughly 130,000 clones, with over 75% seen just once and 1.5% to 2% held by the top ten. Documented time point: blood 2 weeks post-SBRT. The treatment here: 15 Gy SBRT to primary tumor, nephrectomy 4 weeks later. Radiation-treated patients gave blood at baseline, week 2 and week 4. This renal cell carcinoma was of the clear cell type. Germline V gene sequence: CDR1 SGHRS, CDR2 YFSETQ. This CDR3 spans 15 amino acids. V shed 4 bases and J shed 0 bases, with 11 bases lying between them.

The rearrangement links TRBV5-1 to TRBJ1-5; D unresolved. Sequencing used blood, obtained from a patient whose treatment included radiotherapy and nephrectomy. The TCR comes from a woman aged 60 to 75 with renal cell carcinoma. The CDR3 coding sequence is TGCGCCAGCAGCCTTTCGGGGATTAGCAATCAGCCCCAGCATTTT. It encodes CASSLSGISNQPQHF.